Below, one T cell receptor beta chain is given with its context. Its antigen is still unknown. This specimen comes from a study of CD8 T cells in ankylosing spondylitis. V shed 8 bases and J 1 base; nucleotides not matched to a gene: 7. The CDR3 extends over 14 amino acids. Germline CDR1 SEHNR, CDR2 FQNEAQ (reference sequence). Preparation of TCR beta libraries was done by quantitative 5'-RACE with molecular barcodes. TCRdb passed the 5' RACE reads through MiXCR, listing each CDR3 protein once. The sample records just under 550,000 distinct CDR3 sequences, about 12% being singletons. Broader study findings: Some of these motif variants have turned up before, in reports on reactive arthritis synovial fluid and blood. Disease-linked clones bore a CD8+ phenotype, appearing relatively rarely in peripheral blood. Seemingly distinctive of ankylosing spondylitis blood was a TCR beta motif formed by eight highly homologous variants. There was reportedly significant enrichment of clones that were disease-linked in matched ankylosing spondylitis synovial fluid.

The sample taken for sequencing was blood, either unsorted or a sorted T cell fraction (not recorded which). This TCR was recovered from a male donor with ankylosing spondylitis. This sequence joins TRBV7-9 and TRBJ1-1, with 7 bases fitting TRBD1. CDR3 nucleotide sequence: TGTGCCAGCGGACCCGGGACAGAGAACACTGAAGCTTTCTTT. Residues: CASGPGTENTEAFF.